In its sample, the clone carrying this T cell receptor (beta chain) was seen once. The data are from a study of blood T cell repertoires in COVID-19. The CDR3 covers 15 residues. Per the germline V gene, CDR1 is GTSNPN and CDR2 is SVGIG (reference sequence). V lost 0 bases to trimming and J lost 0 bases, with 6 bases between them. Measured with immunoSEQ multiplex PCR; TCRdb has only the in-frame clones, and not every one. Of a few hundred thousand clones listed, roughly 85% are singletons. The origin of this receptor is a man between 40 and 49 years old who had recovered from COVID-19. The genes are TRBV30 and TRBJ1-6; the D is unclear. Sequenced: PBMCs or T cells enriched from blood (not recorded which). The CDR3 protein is CAWSVGSSYNSPLHF. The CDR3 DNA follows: TGTGCCTGGAGTGTGGGGAGCTCCTATAATTCACCCCTCCACTTT.